The entry that follows covers one T cell receptor (beta chain) sequence. Its antigen is as yet unknown. This sample is drawn from a study of cytomegalovirus exposure and HLA in healthy donors. Study outcomes and limitations: In terms of immune exposure information, only CMV serostatus was available. Productive rates of about 87% or about 30% were seen for most TCR beta V segments in an earlier analysis. Presence/absence analyses supposed approximately even sequencing depth among donors. Another analysis was done later, and it associated 16,951 TCR beta sequences with HLA alleles at 0.05 false discovery rate.

From germline, CDR1 is LNHDA and CDR2 SQIVND (reference sequence). The CDR3 covers 15 residues. V lost 3 bases and J lost 4; bases outside the gene matches: 7. PCR primers comprised 60 Vbeta and 13 Jbeta primers. The method was immunoSEQ multiplex PCR; TCRdb's version includes in-frame clones alone and lacks a portion of them. The sample lists more than 110,000 clones, 70% to 90% occurring once. The sample taken for sequencing was PBMCs. The origin of this receptor is a man aged 45-65 years in good health and CMV-seronegative. The gene calls are TRBV19 and TRBJ2-3, with 7 bases aligning to TRBD2. The CDR3 DNA is TGTGCCAGTAGTATGGGGGGGATGGGCCCAGATACGCAGTATTTT. It codes for CASSMGGMGPDTQYF.